Reported below is one T cell receptor (beta chain). Its antigen is as yet unknown. CDR1 and CDR2 (germline): MGHDK, SYGVNS. The CDR3 is made up of 13 amino acids. V shed 4 bases, J shed 9 bases, and the junction held 3 bases outside the gene matches. The data belong to a study of shared clonotypes between healthy human individuals. Whole-study findings and limits: Depth was large, yet rarefaction showed that sorted-subset sequencing was incomplete.

Clones were read by immunoSEQ multiplex PCR, and TCRdb kept only the in-frame ones, dropping some. The table has hundreds of thousands of clones, about 92% seen once. Selected positively for CCR7 and CD45RO-negative, naive CD8 cells excluded terminally differentiated effector memory CD45RA+ cells. Material: naive CD8+ T cells sorted from blood. This sequence was found in a man younger than 40 in good health. The gene calls are TRBV25-1 and TRBJ2-4; TRBD1 matches 10 bases. The CDR3 spells CASSGGTGAIQYF. Written as DNA, the CDR3 is TGTGCCAGCAGTGGCGGGACAGGGGCCATTCAGTACTTC.